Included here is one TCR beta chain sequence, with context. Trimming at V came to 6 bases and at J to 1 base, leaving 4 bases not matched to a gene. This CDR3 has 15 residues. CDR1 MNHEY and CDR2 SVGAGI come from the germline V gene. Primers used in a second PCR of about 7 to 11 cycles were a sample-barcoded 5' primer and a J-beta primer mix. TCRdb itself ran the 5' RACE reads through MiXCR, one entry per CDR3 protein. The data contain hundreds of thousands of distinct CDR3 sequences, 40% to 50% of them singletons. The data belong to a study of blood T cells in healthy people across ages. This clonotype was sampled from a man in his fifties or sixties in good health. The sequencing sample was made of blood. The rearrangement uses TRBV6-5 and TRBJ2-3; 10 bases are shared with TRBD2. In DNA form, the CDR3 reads TGTGCCAGCAGAGCCGGGACTAGCGGCACAGATACGCAGTATTTT. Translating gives CASRAGTSGTDTQYF.